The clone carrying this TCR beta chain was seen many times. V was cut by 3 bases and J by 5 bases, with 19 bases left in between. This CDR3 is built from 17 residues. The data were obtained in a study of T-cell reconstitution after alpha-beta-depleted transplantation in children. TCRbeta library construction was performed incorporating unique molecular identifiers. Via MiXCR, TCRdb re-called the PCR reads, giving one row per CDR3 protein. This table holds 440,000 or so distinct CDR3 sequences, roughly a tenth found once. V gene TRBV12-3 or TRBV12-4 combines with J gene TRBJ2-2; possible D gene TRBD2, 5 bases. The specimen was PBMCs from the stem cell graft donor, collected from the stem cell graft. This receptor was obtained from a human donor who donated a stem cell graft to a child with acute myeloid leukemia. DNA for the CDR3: TGTGCCAGCAGTTTGAATGGTCTAGGCTCGGGGACCGGGGAGCTGTTTTTT. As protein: CASSLNGLGSGTGELFF.